This TCR beta chain was identified during a study of CD8 T cells in Susac syndrome. When the RNA was reverse transcribed, random hexamers were used with an input of about 0.45 to 1 ug. TCRdb processed the immunoSEQ multiplex PCR reads anew with MiXCR; each CDR3 protein has one entry. The sample has 95,000 to 150,000 distinct CDR3 sequences, less than 95% seen once; the top ten hold approximately 0.1%. The V gene's germline CDR1 is MNHNS and CDR2 SASEGT. V dropped 6 bases and J dropped 1 base, with 10 bases sitting between them. The CDR3 is made up of 13 amino acids. This chain links TRBV6-1 with TRBJ2-7; no definite D call. This receptor was identified in a human donor in good health. Sequencing used CD4+ T cells from PBMCs. CDR3 in DNA: TGTGCCAGCAGCGTAATGATGTCCTACGAGCAGTACTTC. Its protein is CASSVMMSYEQYF.